This record concerns one T cell receptor beta chain sequence. Its antigen is undetermined. Time point indicated: persistent/refractory GD, antithyroid drugs over 5 years with positive TRAb. Generation of the TCR library employed RNA extracted from PBMCs. Peripheral blood, at 8.5 to 9 milliliters, went into EDTA tubes. The sample belongs to a study of regulatory T cells in long-lasting Graves disease. Looking at the study overall: Persistence in Graves' disease required over 5 years of antithyroid drugs plus positive TSH receptor antibodies.

Sequencing libraries for TCR beta were prepared with iRepertoire HTBI primers and Arm-PCR of CDR3 regions. TCRdb reanalysed the multiplex PCR reads using MiXCR and keeps one entry per CDR3 protein. The profile shows roughly 400,000 distinct CDR3 sequences, roughly 20% of them singletons. The CDR3 loop spans 14 amino acids. V dropped 3 bases and J dropped 5 bases, with 13 bases sitting between them. Germline V CDR1 and CDR2: MNHEY, SMNVEV (reference sequence). General study points: Persistent disease preferred TRBV28, TRBJ1-2 and TRBJ2-5. The analysis examined peripheral blood only and excluded thyroid tissue.

The origin of this receptor is a female donor with Graves disease. The source was peripheral blood mononuclear cells (PBMCs), collected when the disease was refractory, from a patient treated with antithyroid drugs. The rearrangement joins TRBV27 to TRBJ2-5; possible D gene TRBD1, 6 bases. DNA for the CDR3: TGTGCCAGCAGTTTGTTTCAGGGGCGGGAGACCCAGTACTTC. Its protein product is CASSLFQGRETQYF.